The T cell receptor (beta chain) described here comes from a study of blood T cell repertoires in COVID-19 (dated by TCRdb to 2020 to 2021). Regarding the research as a whole: Collaborator samples came from the United States, Italy and Spain and covered acute and convalescent phases of COVID-19. The prospective study material was composed of cDNA or gDNA derived from T cells, B-cell-depleted T cells, or PBMCs. Where HLA class I and class II types were available, the types were taken from metadata supplied by the sample provider, not from assay-based typing. Samples came from the ongoing ImmuneRACE study (first 160 participants) plus 1,254 subjects from 6 global collaborators. The sample metadata nearly always contained a de-identified subject ID, COVID-19 status, age in years and sex. A freely available public database, intended as a resource for researchers studying the immune response to SARS-CoV-2, is where the repertoires were released. The dataset comprised deeply sampled blood TCRbeta repertoires from subjects exposed to, actively infected with, or recovered from COVID-19.

Notes on this clone: It has no known antigen specificity. No base quality information exists; no much larger clone differs at one position.

General study outcomes and caveats: Clinical and demographic metadata were provided uncurated, with the amount varying by source and participant.

V lost 5 bases and J lost 0 bases; the stretch between them is 12 bases long. From the cysteine through the phenylalanine, the CDR3 covers 15 amino acids. Just CDR3 DNA is preserved here, 45 bases in frame from base 1. The germline V gene gives CDR1 as LGHNA and CDR2 as YSLEER. TCRbeta CDR3 regions were amplified from genomic DNA by means of the immunoSEQ Assay, a bias-controlled multiplex PCR. In the source study's methods: Within the assay, amplification of reference gene primers was used to estimate how many nucleated cells each sample contained. To quantify the absolute abundance of each unique TCRbeta CDR3 rearrangement, sequence reads were collapsed and filtered. For each sample, productive Simpson clonality was calculated by taking the square root of Simpson's diversity index across productive rearrangements. This is the immuneACCESS table as TCRdb keeps it, with only in-frame sequences that have V and J called. A part of the clones is gone; compared with another copy, unresolved V genes explain less than half, and the rest is unexplained. That table gives V, J and clone size, and the DNA gave D and trimming. In all, the sample holds approximately 360,000 clones, and around 87% of those were seen once. The top ten clones comprise 6.5% to 8% of the sample.

Collaborating institutions collected whole blood in K2EDTA tubes following their own protocols. Collaborator samples were shipped for TCRbeta analysis as frozen whole blood, isolated PBMCs, or DNA extracted from either sample type. This clonotype was obtained from a man aged 18-30 years with active or convalescent COVID-19. The sequencing sample was made of peripheral blood. The chain joins TRBV4-3 to TRBJ2-3, with no reliable assignment of the D segment. The CDR3 here reads CASSSWHASTDTQYF. Read as DNA, the sequence is TGCGCCAGCAGCTCTTGGCATGCTAGCACAGATACGCAGTATTTT.